A single sample gave rise to the 29 T cell receptor beta chains below, sequenced in a study of shared clonotypes between healthy human individuals. Clones were sequenced by immunoSEQ multiplex PCR, and TCRdb holds only the in-frame ones, with some missing. Of hundreds of thousands of clones listed, 85% to 95% are singletons. Naive-designated CD8 cells lacked CD45RO, were positively enriched for CCR7, and omitted terminally differentiated effector memory CD45RA+ cells. Material for sequencing was naive CD8+ T cells sorted from blood. These receptor sequences come from a man under 40 in good health.

In its sample, this clone was seen once. V usage is TRBV6-1 and J usage is TRBJ2-1; TRBD2 aligns across 12 bases. With V trimmed by 4 bases and J by 3 bases, 1 base remained unmatched. Germline lookup yields CDR1 MNHNS and CDR2 SASEGT. CDR3 length equals 15 residues. DNA for the CDR3: TGTGCCAGCAGTGGACTAGCGGGGGACTACAATGAGCAGTTCTTC. Its protein product is CASSGLAGDYNEQFF.

The CDR3 sequence: CAISEQGITDTQYF. CDR3 nucleotide sequence: TGTGCCATCAGTGAACAGGGTATCACAGATACGCAGTATTTT. The chain combines TRBV10-3 with TRBJ2-3; D is perhaps TRBD1 (6 bases). This CDR3 is built from 14 residues. Germline V lookup: CDR1 ENHRY, CDR2 SYGVKD. V lost 3 bases and J 2 bases, leaving 9 bases between the germline ends.

About this clone itself: Other DNA sequences in this specimen translate into the identical CDR3. The CDR3 is CASSLRGRETQYF. The CDR3 DNA follows: TGTGCCAGCAGTTTGAGGGGGCGGGAGACCCAGTACTTC. The chain links TRBV28 to TRBJ2-5; 7 bases agree with TRBD1. The CDR3 sequence is 13 residues long. V lost 3 bases, J lost 5 bases, and 3 bases stayed unmatched. Looked up from germline, CDR1 is MDHEN and CDR2 is SYDVKM.

The V call is TRBV29-1, the J call TRBJ1-3; D is uncertain. Looked up from germline, CDR1 is SQVTM and CDR2 is ANQGSEA. The CDR3 has 12 amino acids. V was trimmed by 1 base and J by 4 bases, leaving 5 bases between them. CDR3 amino acids: CSVEVNGNTIYF. The CDR3, as DNA: TGCAGCGTTGAAGTGAACGGAAACACCATATATTTT.

This chain uses TRBV2 with TRBJ2-1; 10 bases are a match to TRBD2. CDR1 SNHLY and CDR2 FYNNEI come from the germline V gene. The CDR3 is 15 residues long. Trimming took 6 bases from V and 4 from J; bases not matched to a gene: 6. For the CDR3, the DNA is TGTGCCAGCAGCCACTGGACTAGCGGTTACAATGAGCAGTTCTTC. Residues: CASSHWTSGYNEQFF.

This sequence joins TRBV29-1 and TRBJ2-1; the D gene could be TRBD1 or TRBD2 (5 bases each). The CDR3 spans 14 residues. Germline V gives CDR1 SQVTM, CDR2 ANQGSEA. The V and J ends lost 3 bases and 1 base respectively, with 10 bases between them. The CDR3 spells CSVDTGRSYNEQFF. The CDR3 DNA reads TGCAGCGTTGATACGGGACGTTCCTACAATGAGCAGTTCTTC.

The chain uses TRBV7-9 and TRBJ1-1; TRBD1 matches 10 bases. Trimming took 5 bases from V and 11 from J; bases not matched to a gene: 17. The CDR3 spans 16 residues. Looked up from germline, CDR1 is SEHNR and CDR2 is FQNEAQ (reference sequence). The CDR3 protein is CASSPYPGQGIPWAFF. CDR3 coding DNA: TGTGCCAGCAGCCCGTACCCGGGACAGGGGATTCCTTGGGCTTTCTTT.

This chain links TRBV19 with TRBJ1-1; TRBD1 agrees at 10 bases. J lost 11 bases, V lost 9 bases, and 15 bases had no gene match. CDR1 is LNHDA and CDR2 is SQIVND in the germline V gene (reference sequence). The CDR3 loop spans 14 amino acids. CDR3 region: CASTGTGALQEAFF. The CDR3 nucleotides are TGTGCCAGCACCGGGACAGGGGCCCTCCAAGAGGCTTTCTTT.

This clone was counted only a few times. Written as DNA, the CDR3 is TGTGCCAGCAGCATCACCGGGGAGCTGTTTTTT. Its protein is CASSITGELFF. The J gene is TRBJ2-2, the V gene TRBV7-6; D not resolved. This CDR3 comprises 11 residues. In germline, CDR1 is SGHVS, CDR2 FNYEAQ. Trimming shortened V by 5 bases and J by 4 bases, and 2 bases separated the two germline ends.

This chain connects TRBV19 to TRBJ1-1; D not certain. From germline, CDR1 is LNHDA and CDR2 SQIVND (reference sequence). Trimming pared 5 bases from V and 1 base from J, leaving 17 bases between. The CDR3 length is 16 residues. For the CDR3, the DNA is TGTGCCAGTAGTCCCCGAATGTTTCGTGAGAACACTGAAGCTTTCTTT. As protein: CASSPRMFRENTEAFF.

The rearrangement joins TRBV27 to TRBJ2-7; TRBD2 matches 9 bases. In germline, CDR1 is MNHEY, CDR2 SMNVEV (reference sequence). The J segment lost 4 bases and the V segment lost 7 bases, leaving 8 bases of the junction unmatched. The CDR3 is 14 residues long. The DNA for the CDR3 is TGTGCCAGCAAGGTTTATAGCGGGGGTTACGAGCAGTACTTC. As protein: CASKVYSGGYEQYF.

The rearrangement links TRBV7-6 to TRBJ2-1; TRBD2 matches 7 bases. The junction had 9 bases not matched to a gene; V was cut back by 3 bases and J by 7 bases. The CDR3 loop spans 15 amino acids. CDR1 is SGHVS and CDR2 is FNYEAQ in the germline V gene. The CDR3 DNA is TGTGCCAGCAGCTTGTCGTTGGGACTACGAAATGAGCAGTTCTTC. Translated: CASSLSLGLRNEQFF.

J is TRBJ1-1 and V is TRBV20-1; a weak D match, TRBD1 (5 bases). CDR1 and CDR2 from the germline V gene are DFQATT and SNEGSKA (reference sequence). The CDR3 sequence is 11 residues long. CDR3 coding DNA: TGCATGGGGGTTTCGAACACTGAAGCTTTCTTT. It encodes CMGVSNTEAFF.

This rearrangement joins TRBV6-5 to TRBJ2-5; either TRBD1 or TRBD2 may fit D (7 bases each). Germline V gives CDR1 MNHEY, CDR2 SVGAGI. The CDR3 is 13 residues long. The V end was cut by 5 bases, the J end by 10 bases, with 17 bases between. Here the CDR3 DNA reads TGTGCCAGCAGTACAGGGGTGGGAGGGGGCCAGTACTTC. Translation gives CASSTGVGGGQYF.

DNA of the CDR3: TGCAGCGTTGAGGCAGGAATGACCTACGAGCAGTACTTC. It codes for CSVEAGMTYEQYF. The chain employs TRBV29-1 and TRBJ2-7; no clear D. Germline assignment: CDR1 SQVTM and CDR2 ANQGSEA. The CDR3 length is 13 residues. Trimming stripped 3 bases from V and 2 bases from J, with 11 bases between.

The chain couples TRBV9 to TRBJ2-2; a weak D match, TRBD2 (5 bases). Germline values: CDR1 SGDLS, CDR2 YYNGEE. This CDR3 comprises 16 residues. Trimming shortened V by 0 bases and J by 1 base, and 10 bases separated the two germline ends. The CDR3 DNA sequence: TGTGCCAGCAGCGTAGCTAGTGGGAGGAACACCGGGGAGCTGTTTTTT. This encodes CASSVASGRNTGELFF.

J is TRBJ2-5 and V is TRBV15; no firm D call. In germline, CDR1 is LNHNV, CDR2 YYDKDF (reference sequence). This CDR3 has 11 amino acids. V was clipped by 3 bases and J by 4 bases, with 3 bases between them. The CDR3 DNA follows: TGTGCCACCAGCAGGGGAGAGACCCAGTACTTC. Its protein is CATSRGETQYF.

The chain uses TRBV18 and TRBJ1-5, with 7 bases fitting TRBD1. CDR1 and CDR2 (germline): KGHSH, LQKENI. Trimming at V came to 5 bases and at J to 4 bases, leaving 5 bases not matched to a gene. The length of the CDR3 is 14 residues. The CDR3 sequence: CASSGTEANQPQHF. The CDR3 nucleotides are TGTGCCAGCTCAGGGACAGAAGCAAATCAGCCCCAGCATTTT.

This clone was seen just once. Within the sample, other DNA sequences also encode this same CDR3. The V gene is TRBV7-6, the J gene TRBJ1-1, with D perhaps matching TRBD1 (5 bases). This CDR3 spans 13 amino acids. Germline V lookup: CDR1 SGHVS, CDR2 FNYEAQ. Trimming removed 3 bases from V and 4 bases from J, with 9 bases in between. The CDR3 sequence is CASSLGGGTEAFF. The CDR3 DNA reads as TGTGCCAGCAGCTTGGGGGGTGGCACTGAAGCTTTCTTT.

The chain has TRBV6-4 and TRBJ2-2; D remains ambiguous. Germline V gene data show CDR1 as MRHNA and CDR2 as SNTAGT. V gave up 3 bases and J gave up 0 bases, with 11 bases separating them. This CDR3 region has 16 residues. As DNA, the CDR3 is TGTGCCAGCAGTGAAACCCCCGTCGCGAACACCGGGGAGCTGTTTTTT. Residues: CASSETPVANTGELFF.

With regard to this clone: The sample contains more than one DNA sequence encoding this CDR3. This rearrangement joins TRBV29-1 to TRBJ2-5; D is ambiguous. V was pared by 4 bases and J by 0 bases, with 9 bases between. This CDR3 spans 13 amino acids. The germline V gene has CDR1 SQVTM and CDR2 ANQGSEA. The CDR3 region has the DNA TGCAGCGTTGGTGGTCAGAACCAAGAGACCCAGTACTTC. Translating gives CSVGGQNQETQYF.

This chain uses TRBV7-3 with TRBJ2-6, with D possibly being TRBD2 (5 bases). Per germline, CDR1 SGHTA and CDR2 FQGTGA. With 8 bases removed from V and 2 bases from J, the gap between germline ends came to 7 bases. The length of the CDR3 is 13 residues. The CDR3 bases are TGTGCCAGCTCGGAGGCTGGGGCCAACGTCCTGACTTTC. Translated: CASSEAGANVLTF.

The V call is TRBV28, the J call TRBJ2-1; 7 bases are shared with TRBD1. Per germline, CDR1 MDHEN and CDR2 SYDVKM. The trim removed 3 bases at V and 0 bases at J, leaving 8 bases unmatched. The CDR3 totals 17 residues. The CDR3 region has the DNA TGTGCCAGCAGTTTTCGACCCACAGGGGTCTCCTACAATGAGCAGTTCTTC. Its protein product is CASSFRPTGVSYNEQFF.

In nucleotides, the CDR3 is TGTGCCATCAGTGACCCGGGCTTGACTACCGGGGAGCTGTTTTTT. It yields the protein CAISDPGLTTGELFF. The chain employs TRBV10-3 and TRBJ2-2; D gene ambiguous. Germline V lookup: CDR1 ENHRY, CDR2 SYGVKD. The CDR3 is 15 residues long. The V end lost 3 bases, the J end lost 5 bases, and 13 bases lay between the germline ends.

The rearrangement uses TRBV14 and TRBJ2-1; TRBD2 matches 9 bases. The V and J ends lost 2 bases and 5 bases, in that order; junction bases with no gene match: 10. This CDR3 is 17 amino acids long. Germline V CDR1 and CDR2: SGHDN, FVKESK. The CDR3 region has the DNA TGTGCCAGCAGCCAATTTTTATTAGCGGGAGCACACAATGAGCAGTTCTTC. Its protein is CASSQFLLAGAHNEQFF.

This clone has only a few counts. The chain is built from TRBV7-2 and TRBJ1-2; maybe TRBD1 (5 bases). Trimming removed 5 bases at V and 8 bases at J, with 18 bases between. Germline CDR1 is SGHTA and CDR2 is FQGNSA. There are 14 residues in the CDR3. CDR3 protein: CASSTPGTWWGYTF. CDR3 bases: TGTGCCAGCAGCACGCCCGGGACCTGGTGGGGCTACACCTTC. Looking up the rest from reference TRBV7-2 and TRBJ1-2 gives the full variable domain: GAGVSQSPSNKVTEKGKDVELRCDPISGHTALYWYRQSLGQGLEFLIYFQGNSAPDKSGLPSDRFSAERTGGSVSTLTIQRTQQEDSAVYLCASSTPGTWWGYTFGSGTRLTVV.

This clone is a singleton in its sample. V gene TRBV7-2 combines with J gene TRBJ2-7, with 11 bases matching TRBD1. Looked up from germline, CDR1 is SGHTA and CDR2 is FQGNSA. This CDR3 is built from 17 residues. J gave up 3 bases and V 2 bases, and 9 bases lay outside the gene matches. In nucleotides, the CDR3 is TGTGCCAGCAGCTTACCTGGACAGGGGGCTTACCTCTACGAGCAGTACTTC. Translation: CASSLPGQGAYLYEQYF.

The chain uses TRBV28 and TRBJ1-2, with TRBD1 identical over 7 bases. Losses at the gene ends were 5 bases for V and 1 base for J; bases not matched to a gene: 13. CDR3 size: 17 residues. Looked up from germline, CDR1 is MDHEN and CDR2 is SYDVKM. CDR3 sequence reads: CASSAIYPTGRNYGYTF. For the CDR3, the DNA is TGTGCCAGCAGTGCCATTTATCCGACAGGGCGTAACTATGGCTACACCTTC.

The CDR3: CASAPRDGRTQYF. The CDR3, as DNA: TGTGCCAGCGCCCCTCGGGATGGGCGGACGCAGTATTTT. The V and J genes are TRBV7-9 and TRBJ2-3; a possible D gene is TRBD2 (5 bases). V was pared by 8 bases and J by 9 bases, with 18 bases between. Germline-derived CDR1 and CDR2 are SEHNR and FQNEAQ (reference sequence). CDR3 length equals 13 residues.